This T cell receptor (beta chain) stems from a study of T cells after yellow fever vaccination. Study results and limitations: Repertoires obtained by FACS sorting could include abundant clonotypes that entered as contaminants from the bulk population. Clones that expanded after primary vaccination mostly reappeared after the booster (just over 95% CD4, roughly 87% CD8). Weaker, the secondary response peaked sooner, at day 5 versus 15.

V dropped 5 bases and J dropped 6 bases, with 16 bases sitting between them. The CDR3 spans 15 residues. The germline V gene encodes CDR1 SEHNR and CDR2 FQNEAQ (reference sequence). TCRdb recomputed calls from the 5' RACE reads with MiXCR, one row per CDR3 protein. The repertoire holds over 100,000 distinct CDR3 sequences, with 7% to 8.5% as singletons. With respect to this clonotype: What it binds is not known.

Sample: CD8+ T cells sorted from PBMCs, taken 45 days after the yellow fever booster vaccination. The rearrangement links TRBV7-9 to TRBJ2-2, with D possibly TRBD1 on 6 matching bases. The origin of this receptor is a man aged 25 to 40 who received the YFV17D yellow fever vaccine. CDR3 loop: CASSPTQGWSGELFF. The DNA for the CDR3 is TGTGCCAGCAGCCCCACGCAGGGGTGGTCCGGGGAGCTGTTTTTT.